This is a list of T cell receptor beta chains from one sample in a study of shared clonotypes between healthy human individuals. The protocol was immunoSEQ multiplex PCR, while the TCRdb copy is restricted to in-frame clones and leaves out a portion. The table has some 580,000 clones, around 97% seen once. Sequenced sample: naive CD4+ T cells sorted from blood. These receptors all come from a woman aged 25 to 39 in good health. Each CDR3 is given with its conserved first and last residue. Each record gives: V gene, J gene, clone size, D gene, CDR3 DNA, CDR3 protein. D genes are given only for firm matches. A clone size is listed for some rows: how often the clone was seen (once, few, many), or a class if it is expanded.

>TRBV11-1|TRBJ2-6|-|-
TGTGCCAGCAGCCGAGACTCTGGGGCCAACGTCCTGACTTTC
CASSRDSGANVLTF
>TRBV28|TRBJ2-7|-|TRBD2
TGTGCCAGCAGTCGGGACTACCCGCCCTACGAGCAGTACTTC
CASSRDYPPYEQYF
>TRBV14|TRBJ2-1|-|-
TGTGCCAGCAGCCAAAGGACGGGAGCCGGTGAGCAGTTCTTC
CASSQRTGAGEQFF
>TRBV5-4|TRBJ2-7|-|TRBD2
TGTGCCAGCAGCCCCTCGGGGGGGACAATCTACGAGCAGTACTTC
CASSPSGGTIYEQYF
>TRBV4-1|TRBJ2-3|-|TRBD2
TGCGCCAGCAGCCGGACTAGCGGGAGTGCGGATACGCAGTATTTT
CASSRTSGSADTQYF
>TRBV12-1|TRBJ2-7|-|-
TGTGCCAGCAGCTTCCCCGGGAGGACCCCATCCTACGAGCAGTACTTC
CASSFPGRTPSYEQYF
>TRBV5-1|TRBJ1-1|-|-
TGCGCCAGCAGCTCCACTAGGGTGTTGGCTGGCACTGAAGCTTTCTTT
CASSSTRVLAGTEAFF
>TRBV2|TRBJ2-5|-|-
TGTGCCAGCACCGCCGAAGGGGCTTGGGGGACCCAGTACTTC
CASTAEGAWGTQYF
>TRBV2|TRBJ1-1|few|-
TGTGCCAGCAGAACCTTTAACACTGAAGCTTTCTTT
CASRTFNTEAFF
>TRBV6-1|TRBJ2-3|-|-
TGTGCCAGCAGTGAAGATTTTGAGGCAGGGAGAGATACGCAGTATTTT
CASSEDFEAGRDTQYF
>TRBV7-2|TRBJ2-7|-|TRBD2
TGTGCCAGCAGCTTAGAACGGGAGGGCCTCTACGAGCAGTACTTC
CASSLEREGLYEQYF
>TRBV18|TRBJ1-1|once|TRBD1
TGTGCCAGCTCACCAAGGGACAGGGGGGTGGCTTTCTTT
CASSPRDRGVAFF
>TRBV11-2|TRBJ2-1|-|-
TGTGCCAGCAGCTTATCCTGGGAGAGGAGCTCCTACAATGAGCAGTTCTTC
CASSLSWERSSYNEQFF
>TRBV28|TRBJ2-1|once|TRBD1
TGTGCCAGCAGTTCGGGGACAGGGAGGAGGAATGAGCAGTTCTTC
CASSSGTGRRNEQFF
>TRBV29-1|TRBJ2-3|once|-
TGCAGCGTTGGTCTTATCACAGATACGCAGTATTTT
CSVGLITDTQYF
>TRBV2|TRBJ1-1|-|-
TGTGCCAGCAGCATCAGTAACACTGAAGCTTTCTTT
CASSISNTEAFF
>TRBV30|TRBJ1-1|-|-
TGTGCCTGGAGTTTTGTTAGGACTGAAGCTTTCTTT
CAWSFVRTEAFF
>TRBV6-5|TRBJ2-5|-|TRBD1
TGTGCCAGCAGGGAGACAGGGAGAGAGACCCAGTACTTC
CASRETGRETQYF
>TRBV28|TRBJ2-6|once|-
TGTGCCAGCAGTGCCTTCCCACCTTTGACTGGGTCAAACTCTCAATCTGGGGCCAACGTCCTGACTTTC
CASSAFPPLTGSNSQSGANVLTF
>TRBV5-8|TRBJ2-4|once|-
TGTGCCAGCAGCCGACGACAGAGACTAGCCAAAAACATTCAGTACTTC
CASSRRQRLAKNIQYF
>TRBV5-1|TRBJ1-2|-|-
TGCGCCAGCAGCTTGGAGGGGTTCGACAGACTTAACTATGGCTACACCTTC
CASSLEGFDRLNYGYTF
>TRBV2|TRBJ1-5|-|-
TGTGCCAGCAGTGTCGCGAGCAATCAGCCCCAGCATTTT
CASSVASNQPQHF
>TRBV6-6|TRBJ1-2|once|TRBD1
TGTGCCAGCATGGACAGGGGAATCTATGGCTACACCTTC
CASMDRGIYGYTF
>TRBV7-9|TRBJ1-5|-|TRBD1
TGTGCCAGCAGCGGAGAGGCCCCGGGACAGGGAAAGAAGCCCCAGCATTTT
CASSGEAPGQGKKPQHF
>TRBV7-2|TRBJ1-1|-|-
TGTGCCAGCAGTAGGGACCAGAACACTGAAGCTTTCTTT
CASSRDQNTEAFF
>TRBV27|TRBJ1-5|once|-
TGTGCCAGCAGTGCCAGGGTCGATCAGCCCCAGCATTTT
CASSARVDQPQHF
>TRBV4-1|TRBJ2-7|-|TRBD1
TGCGCCAGCAGCCAATACGGGACAGCCGAGCAGTACTTC
CASSQYGTAEQYF
>TRBV6-5|TRBJ2-7|-|-
TGTGCCAGCAGTTACTCGGGGACATCGGTAACCGAGCAGTACTTC
CASSYSGTSVTEQYF
>TRBV10-3|TRBJ1-2|-|TRBD1
TGTGCCATCAGTGATCCTCCGGGACAGGGGGCTTCGGTATATGGCTACACCTTC
CAISDPPGQGASVYGYTF
>TRBV27|TRBJ2-1|-|TRBD1
TGTGCCAGCAGTTTCGGCAGGGGGCTCTTTGGCTACAATGAGCAGTTCTTC
CASSFGRGLFGYNEQFF
>TRBV28|TRBJ2-7|-|TRBD1
TGTGCCAGCAGTTTCTCCCCGGACAGGGCCAGAACCTACGAGCAGTACTTC
CASSFSPDRARTYEQYF
>TRBV6-1|TRBJ2-7|-|-
TGTGCCAGCAGTGAAAGCCAGGGGTGGTACGAGCAGTACTTC
CASSESQGWYEQYF
>TRBV7-8|TRBJ2-7|-|TRBD2
TGTGCCAGTAGCCTTACTAGCGGGAGCTCCTACGAGCAGTACTTC
CASSLTSGSSYEQYF
>TRBV6-5|TRBJ2-5|-|-
TGTGCCAGCAGACCCTGGAGCGTTGACCAAGAGACCCAGTACTTC
CASRPWSVDQETQYF
>TRBV5-1|TRBJ2-7|-|-
TGCGCCAGCAGCCCGATACTTACCTACGAGCAGTACTTC
CASSPILTYEQYF
>TRBV7-2|TRBJ2-7|-|-
TGTGCCAGCAGCTTAGTCCGGGACCCAGTGGGGGGTTACGAGCAGTACTTC
CASSLVRDPVGGYEQYF
>TRBV2|TRBJ2-7|-|-
TGTGCCAGCGGCCACGGTGGGGGGGCTCACGAGCAGTACTTC
CASGHGGGAHEQYF
>TRBV6-5|TRBJ2-5|-|-
TGTGCCAGCAGTTACTCGACTCCACCCGTGGAGACCCAGTACTTC
CASSYSTPPVETQYF
>TRBV5-4|TRBJ2-5|-|TRBD1
TGTGCCAGCAGCCGGACAGGTGAAGAGACCCAGTACTTC
CASSRTGEETQYF
>TRBV28|TRBJ1-1|-|-
TGTGCCAGCGGACCAGATGGGTTCACTGAAGCTTTCTTT
CASGPDGFTEAFF
>TRBV11-3|TRBJ2-4|-|TRBD1
TGTGCCAGCAGCTTGGGGATGGGCAGGGGGCGTAGAAACATTCAGTACTTC
CASSLGMGRGRRNIQYF
>TRBV9|TRBJ2-6|-|-
TGTGCCAGCGGTTGGGCAGGCGCCTCAGGTGGGGCCAACGTCCTGACTTTC
CASGWAGASGGANVLTF
>TRBV5-5|TRBJ2-1|once|TRBD1
TGTGCCAGCAGCTTGTTGGCAGGGGGCAATGAGCAGTTCTTC
CASSLLAGGNEQFF
>TRBV5-1|TRBJ1-2|-|-
TGCGCCAGCAGTCGGCAAAACTATGGCTACACCTTC
CASSRQNYGYTF
>TRBV5-1|TRBJ2-2|once|TRBD1
TGCGCCAGCAGCTTGGTGACAGGGAACGGGGAGCTGTTTTTT
CASSLVTGNGELFF
>TRBV4-1|TRBJ1-3|-|TRBD1
TGCGCCAGCAGCCGACAGAGGGGACAGATATTCTCTGGAAACACCATATATTTT
CASSRQRGQIFSGNTIYF
>TRBV28|TRBJ2-1|-|-
TGTGCCAGCAGTTCGCAGCTTGAGCAGTTCTTC
CASSSQLEQFF
>TRBV18|TRBJ1-3|-|-
TGTGCCAGCTCACCAGGAGACCCCTCTGGAAACACCATATATTTT
CASSPGDPSGNTIYF
>TRBV29-1|TRBJ2-1|-|-
TGCAGCGTTGTCCGAGCGAACTCCTACAATGAGCAGTTCTTC
CSVVRANSYNEQFF
>TRBV28|TRBJ2-7|-|-
TGTGCCAGCAGGACCGGGACACAGTTTTTGAAGCAGTACTTC
CASRTGTQFLKQYF
>TRBV19|TRBJ2-7|-|-
TGTGCCAGTAGACAAGGCCCCTTTTCCTACGAGCAGTACTTC
CASRQGPFSYEQYF
>TRBV5-1|TRBJ2-3|-|TRBD2
TGCGCCAGCAGCATCGGACTAGCGGTTAGCACAGATACGCAGTATTTT
CASSIGLAVSTDTQYF
>TRBV28|TRBJ1-4|-|-
TGTGCCAGCACCGGGGCTAATGAAAAACTGTTTTTT
CASTGANEKLFF
>TRBV28|TRBJ2-7|-|-
TGTGCCAGCAAAACTCGGGGTTACGAGCAGTACTTC
CASKTRGYEQYF
>TRBV2|TRBJ2-1|once|-
TGTGCCAGCAACAGGGTGGGCGATGAGCAGTTCTTC
CASNRVGDEQFF
>TRBV6-6|TRBJ2-7|-|-
TGTGCCAGCAGACCCTACGAGACTGGAAGCTCCTACGAGCAGTACTTC
CASRPYETGSSYEQYF
>TRBV28|TRBJ1-5|-|-
TGTGCCAGCACTACTCCCCAGGGATATCAGCCCCAGCATTTT
CASTTPQGYQPQHF
>TRBV7-2|TRBJ2-4|once|-
TGTGCCAGCAGGTCAACACTAGCCAAAAACATTCAGTACTTC
CASRSTLAKNIQYF
>TRBV30|TRBJ2-2|-|TRBD2
TGTGCCTGGAGTGTCAGACTAGCGGGCACCGGGGAGCTGTTTTTT
CAWSVRLAGTGELFF
>TRBV7-6|TRBJ2-1|-|TRBD2
TGTGCCAGCAGCTCCGGGACTAGCGGGAGCTACAATGAGCAGTTCTTC
CASSSGTSGSYNEQFF